This TCR beta chain was recorded in a study of T cells after posttransplantation cyclophosphamide. Study-wide points: Donor CD8+ memory clones often dominated recipient blood repertoires at later times. Recipient CMV seropositivity and CMV reactivation strongly tracked TRB clonality.

This CDR3 contains 12 residues. V gave up 6 bases and J gave up 5 bases, with 11 bases separating them. The germline V gene encodes CDR1 LGHNT and CDR2 FRNRAP. Assay used: immunoSEQ multiplex PCR; TCRdb lists only in-frame clones, some missing. Listed for the sample are 40,000 to 60,000 clones, none seen a single time. On the day of bone marrow donation, the related graft donor provided peripheral blood. This clone was counted ten times or more. What it recognizes is unknown. The sequence came from a man between 40 and 49 years old in good health, CMV-negative, and a related stem cell transplant donor. V is TRBV12-5 and J is TRBJ2-7; D not certain. Sequencing used PBMCs. CDR3 sequence reads: CASGAGIHEQYF. The CDR3 DNA reads TGTGCTAGTGGGGCAGGAATCCACGAGCAGTACTTC. Based on the CDR3 plus reference TRBV12-5 and TRBJ2-7, the full variable domain is DARVTQTPRHKVTEMGQEVTMRCQPILGHNTVFWYRQTMMQGLELLAYFRNRAPLDDSGMPKDRFSAEMPDATLATLKIQPSEPRDSAVYFCASGAGIHEQYFGPGTRLTVT.